This TCR beta chain was identified during a study of T cells in Graves' hyperthyroidism and ophthalmopathy. Study conclusions and caveats: Classification by a 13 V-J model distinguished ophthalmopathy from stable hyperthyroidism.

Using RNA transcripts as the source, TCR beta CDR3 regions were amplified. With the HTBI primer set, the TCR CDR3 went through a first round of RT-PCR. One entry per CDR3 protein results from TCRdb running MiXCR on the multiplex PCR reads. The sample gives roughly 570,000 distinct CDR3 sequences, 46% of which show up once; approximately 7.5% is in the top ten. CDR3 length: 15 amino acids. The V gene's germline CDR1 is SQVTM and CDR2 ANQGSEA. Trimming removed 0 bases at V and 0 bases at J, with 9 bases between. This clonotype was detected ten times or more. No antigen is known for it. The TCR was taken from a woman aged 18-29 years with Graves' hyperthyroidism. The sequenced material came from peripheral blood or thyroid tissue (not recorded which). The gene calls are TRBV29-1 and TRBJ1-3; D not resolved. CDR3 DNA sequence: TGCAGCGTTGAAGATCCACAGTCCTCTGGAAACACCATATATTTT. Its protein is CSVEDPQSSGNTIYF.